This TCR beta chain is from a study of shared clonotypes between healthy human individuals (dated by TCRdb to the early 2020s). With respect to the entire study: The cohort included three men and two women between 18 and 49 years of age. For each donor, three plates each were used for CD4 naive and CD4 memory, two plates were used for CD8 naive, and one plate was used for CD8 memory. The study deeply sequenced blood TCR repertoires of about 5 healthy adults to estimate repertoire size and the extent of clonotype sharing between individuals. Different laboratories and diverse techniques were used to prepare libraries and sequence TCR repertoires, to increase sequencing depth and limit assay-specific biases. Each donor's leukapheresis produced roughly between about 0.8 and 10 billion PBMCs. Results and caveats for the whole study, not just this receptor: Only blood was sampled, and tissue TCR repertoires likely differ from those in blood. When a few donors were compared, the shared fraction of clonotypes was about 5.5% for naive CD4, approximately 3.3% for naive CD8, 2.3% for memory CD4, and under 0.5% for memory CD8. The genetic and exposure-history diversity represented was limited by the small number of donors. Based on pairwise subsampling, the degree of clonotype sharing among donors was expected to be affected by sequencing depth. Estimated clonotype richness was generally larger for naive than for memory subsets. Rarefaction of sorted-subset datasets indicated incomplete sequencing despite the large sequencing depth. Compared with non-shared clonotypes, the clonotypes found in all four sorted-subset donors had higher generation probabilities.

Using the deep immunoSEQ assay, TCR CDR3 regions were amplified from genomic DNA by multiplex PCR. Extracted genomic DNA from each cell subset was spread evenly across all wells of several immunoSEQ 96-well plates, with each plate serving as a replicate. For sorted subsets, about 200 ng genomic DNA, equal to some 28,000 T cell genomes, was loaded into each replicate PCR. The purified libraries were quantified using a Qubit 3.0 fluorometer, sized with a Bioanalyzer 2100, and then quantified again using the KAPA Library Quantification kit. Every immunoSEQ 96-well plate was sequenced on a dedicated single-read 150-cycle Illumina NextSeq 550 flow cell. The authors' analysis ran thus. Because the immunoSEQ output included only junctional sequences and no quality scores, the filtering could not be the same as the filtering used for full-length reads. Sequences were annotated with PyIR, a Python wrapper for IgBLAST v1.9, using IMGT germline references to assign V/J genes and CDR3. Reads were filtered out if the reads had weak V/J assignments (E-value above 1e-6), no CDR3, stop codons, out-of-frame junctions, or ambiguous translated residues. V3J clonotypes were defined as sequences sharing the same inferred V gene, J gene, and CDR3 amino acid sequence. Percentage overlap between repertoires was calculated by dividing the number of shared unique clonotypes by the size of the smaller repertoire. Repertoire richness was assessed with RTK rarefaction, the Chao1 estimator, and Recon v2.1 estimates of unobserved clonotypes. Generation probabilities for all TCRbeta clonotypes obtained by the gDNA method from a handful of donors were computed using OLGA. In TCRdb, the immuneACCESS table is reduced to in-frame sequences with V and J assigned. These tables do not hold every clone; where another copy was compared, an unresolved V gene accounts for under half, and the others remain unexplained. V and J calls and clone size are those listed in that table; D and trimming were worked out from the DNA. The sample yields about 2.3 million clones; about nine tenths were counted once. The ten largest clonotypes hold 0.3% to 0.4% of the sample.

Donors were healthy HIV-negative adults with no recently reported acute infections or vaccinations. All donors were Caucasian adults living in Nashville, Tennessee, USA. CD4+ T cells were enriched by magnetic negative selection, after which naive cells were positively selected on CD45RA and the negative fraction was taken as the memory subset. Blood was collected by leukapheresis, and PBMCs were isolated by Ficoll-Histopaque density gradient centrifugation and then cryopreserved in liquid nitrogen vapor phase. Analytical flow cytometry was used to check the purity and quantity of every magnetically sorted T cell population. Each sorted fraction had its genomic DNA isolated and then quantified by UV absorbance on a Nanodrop 2000c. The CDR3 sequence holds 12 residues, the cysteine and phenylalanine included. Only the CDR3 part of the read is kept: 36 bases, read in frame from the first base. The germline ends are 11 bases apart after V is trimmed by 2 bases and J by 6 bases. Taken from the germline V gene (reference sequence), the CDR1 and CDR2 loops are GTSNPN and SVGIG.

As regards this clone: Which antigen it targets is not known. No much larger clone is present one base from it, and per-base qualities are unavailable. This sample includes further DNA sequences coding for the same CDR3.

This TCR was recovered from a man aged 18 to 29 in good health. Some clones in this sample may be carry-over from other donors' samples. The chain employs TRBV30 and TRBJ2-7; the D gene is possibly TRBD1 or TRBD2, each agreeing over 6 bases. Sequences were obtained from naive CD4+ T cells from PBMCs. In the paper's terms, the cell subset or site label means: CD45RA+ positively selected. The CDR3 is CAWSPQGLEQYF. The sequenced DNA is TGTGCCTGGAGTCCACAGGGACTCGAGCAGTACTTC.